The clone carrying this T cell receptor delta chain is large (0.1 to 1%) by share. The sample has other DNA sequences that encode this CDR3 too. TCRdb called clones from the reads again using CATT. The sample yields 1,500 to 2,000 delta-chain clones, 7% to 8.5% seen once. The data originate from a study of gamma-delta chains in newborns, infants, children. Background on the study: Microbial exposure reportedly drives polyclonal innate γδ T cell expansion after birth.

The CDR3 is 25 residues long. Germline trimming cut 2 bases from V and 3 bases from J; bases unmatched to any gene: 27. The germline CDR1 and CDR2 sequences are TSWWSYY and QGS. This receptor was identified in a child who was a newborn, infant or young child, either healthy, febrile or measles-vaccinated (not recorded which). The V call is TRDV1, the J call TRDJ2, with TRDD3 identical over 13 bases. The sample consisted of blood. CDR3 amino acids: CALGEISYPRLLGDTRPLLTAQLFF. CDR3 DNA sequence: TGTGCTCTTGGGGAAATTTCCTATCCCCGTTTACTGGGGGATACGCGGCCCCTTCTGACAGCACAACTCTTCTTT.